The 25 T cell receptor beta chains below all came from one sample that was sequenced in a study of CD8 T cells in ankylosing spondylitis. What these receptors recognize is not known. TCRdb reprocessed the 5' RACE reads via MiXCR and lists one record per CDR3 protein. The data hold some 400,000 distinct CDR3 sequences, with 20% to 25% observed a single time. Notes on the study in general: Typical of ankylosing spondylitis blood, it appeared, was a TCR beta motif of under 10 highly homologous variants.

The sample consisted of blood, either unsorted or a sorted T cell fraction (not recorded which). The receptors come from a male donor with ankylosing spondylitis.

This clonotype was seen many times. The J gene is TRBJ2-3, the V gene TRBV5-6; D uncertain. CDR3 length: 15 amino acids. Germline assignment: CDR1 SGHDT and CDR2 YYEEEE. V shed 6 bases and J shed 0 bases, with 14 bases lying between them. This CDR3 is CASNPLLPSTDTQYF. The CDR3 region has the DNA TGTGCCAGCAACCCGCTCCTCCCTAGCACAGATACGCAGTATTTT.

This clonotype was seen a few times. The rearrangement links TRBV12-3 or TRBV12-4 to TRBJ2-1; TRBD2 matches at 11 bases. The J segment lost 4 bases and the V segment lost 7 bases, leaving 6 bases of the junction unmatched. This CDR3 region has 15 residues. The CDR3 region has the DNA TGTGCCAGCACCCAACTAGCGGGGGAATACAATGAGCAGTTCTTC. Amino acid sequence: CASTQLAGEYNEQFF.

The CDR3 DNA follows: TGTGCCAGCAGTTTAGTTCTCTCTTACAATGAGCAGTTCTTC. This encodes CASSLVLSYNEQFF. V and J are TRBV12-3 or TRBV12-4 and TRBJ2-1; D is ambiguous. V was clipped by 1 base and J by 4 bases, with 8 bases between them. This CDR3 region has 14 residues.

This clonotype was observed a few times. The V gene is TRBV5-1, the J gene TRBJ1-1; no clear D. The V end lost 7 bases, the J end lost 5 bases, and 21 bases lay between the germline ends. The CDR3 is 15 amino acids. In germline, CDR1 is SGHRS, CDR2 YFSETQ. Written as DNA, the CDR3 is TGCGCCAGCTCTTCGGTTGGGTTGGTGGGAACTGAAGCTTTCTTT. This encodes CASSSVGLVGTEAFF.

This clonotype has more than one count but fewer than ten. The V and J genes are TRBV7-2 and TRBJ2-3; 13 positions match TRBD2. Germline-derived CDR1 and CDR2 are SGHTA and FQGNSA. This CDR3 region has 15 residues. With 5 bases clipped from V and 4 bases from J, the junction kept 3 bases outside the gene matches. CDR3 residues: CASSQGLAGPDTQYF. CDR3 nucleotide sequence: TGTGCCAGCAGCCAGGGACTAGCGGGACCAGATACGCAGTATTTT.

Only a few counts were recorded for this clonotype. V and J are TRBV4-3 and TRBJ2-1; D may be TRBD1 (6 bases). The CDR3 covers 15 residues. The germline gives CDR1 LGHNA, CDR2 YSLEER. Trimming removed 0 bases at V and 9 bases at J, with 15 bases between. CDR3 bases: TGCGCCAGCAGCCAAGAATTCGGGCAGGGGTTTGAGCAGTTCTTC. This encodes CASSQEFGQGFEQFF.

The chain carries TRBV28 and TRBJ2-3, with 12 bases aligning to TRBD2. This CDR3 comprises 16 residues. The V and J ends lost 2 bases and 5 bases, in that order; junction bases with no gene match: 5. Germline CDR1 is MDHEN and CDR2 is SYDVKM. This chain's CDR3 is CASSLRLAGVQDTQYF. The CDR3 nucleotides read TGTGCCAGCAGTTTACGACTAGCGGGAGTGCAAGATACGCAGTATTTT.

The chain employs TRBV10-3 and TRBJ1-5, with a weak D call TRBD1 (6 bases). This CDR3 has 14 amino acids. The V and J ends lost 6 bases and 3 bases respectively, with 12 bases between them. Germline V gene lookup returns CDR1 ENHRY and CDR2 SYGVKD. The CDR3 reads CAIRGGQDNQPQHF. CDR3 DNA: TGTGCCATCAGGGGGGGGCAGGACAATCAGCCCCAGCATTTT.

The chain recombines TRBV7-2 with TRBJ2-3; 13 bases fit TRBD2. The CDR3 sequence is 15 residues long. V lost 6 bases and J lost 5; bases outside the gene matches: 5. Per germline, CDR1 SGHTA and CDR2 FQGNSA. CDR3: CASSPGLAGIDTQYF. The CDR3 DNA is TGTGCCAGCAGTCCGGGACTAGCGGGAATAGATACGCAGTATTTT.

This clonotype was detected only a few times. A much larger clonotype is one base distant, so this may be a read error. This sequence joins TRBV6-6 and TRBJ2-3; D is unclear. In germline, CDR1 is MNHNY, CDR2 SVGAGI (reference sequence). The CDR3 is 11 residues long. Trimming left V 2 bases short and J 4 bases short, with 1 base between. The CDR3 DNA reads as TGTGCCAGCAGTTACCCAGATACGCAGTATTTT. Its protein product is CASSYPDTQYF.

The V call is TRBV20-1, the J call TRBJ2-2; 12 nucleotides align to TRBD2. V lost 5 bases and J lost 6; bases outside the gene matches: 7. The CDR3 sequence is 15 residues long. In germline, CDR1 is DFQATT, CDR2 SNEGSKA (reference sequence). The CDR3 here is CSAPSGRASSGELFF. CDR3 nucleotides: TGCAGTGCTCCTAGCGGGAGGGCCTCGTCCGGGGAGCTGTTTTTT.

The chain has TRBV28 and TRBJ2-3, with D perhaps given as TRBD1 or TRBD2 (6 bases each). There are 16 residues in the CDR3. Germline-derived CDR1 and CDR2 are MDHEN and SYDVKM. Trimming stripped 5 bases from V and 0 bases from J, with 15 bases between. CDR3 DNA: TGTGCCAGCAGTCTGATGGGGGGCTTAAGCACAGATACGCAGTATTTT. Its translation: CASSLMGGLSTDTQYF.

J is TRBJ2-2 and V is TRBV18; 8 bases line up with TRBD1. With V trimmed by 1 base and J by 3 bases, 4 bases remained unmatched. Germline lookup yields CDR1 KGHSH and CDR2 LQKENI. The CDR3 sequence is 16 residues long. DNA for the CDR3: TGTGCCAGCTCACCACGAGGACAGGGAGACACCGGGGAGCTGTTTTTT. Amino acid sequence: CASSPRGQGDTGELFF.

The chain employs TRBV4-3 and TRBJ2-2; 8 nucleotides line up with TRBD2. The V gene end was trimmed by 1 base and the J gene end by 3 bases; junction bases not matched to a gene: 10. The germline CDR1 and CDR2 sequences are LGHNA and YSLEER. The CDR3 consists of 18 residues. CDR3 in amino acids: CASSQGLAGSPDTGELFF. The CDR3 bases are TGCGCCAGCAGCCAAGGTTTAGCGGGATCACCCGACACCGGGGAGCTGTTTTTT.

This chain links TRBV9 with TRBJ2-5, with D uncertain. Germline-derived CDR1 and CDR2 are SGDLS and YYNGEE. The CDR3 runs 15 residues. The V end was cut by 4 bases, the J end by 4 bases, with 17 bases between. The CDR3 sequence is CASSPRRFDRETQYF. The DNA of the CDR3 is TGTGCCAGCAGCCCTCGGAGATTCGATAGAGAGACCCAGTACTTC. Supplemented by reference TRBV9 and TRBJ2-5, the full variable domain reads DSGVTQTPKHLITATGQRVTLRCSPRSGDLSVYWYQQSLDQGLQFLIQYYNGEERAKGNILERFSAQQFPDLHSELNLSSLELGDSALYFCASSPRRFDRETQYFGPGTRLLVL.

J is TRBJ2-1 and V is TRBV5-1, with TRBD2 matching 8 bases. This CDR3 has 17 amino acids. Germline V gives CDR1 SGHRS, CDR2 YFSETQ. The V and J ends lost 3 bases and 4 bases, in that order; junction bases with no gene match: 12. The DNA of the CDR3 is TGCGCCAGCAGCTCCCTTTGGAGCGGGAGTAGGTACAATGAGCAGTTCTTC. This encodes CASSSLWSGSRYNEQFF.

The chain is built from TRBV3-1 and TRBJ2-2, with D perhaps matching TRBD1 (7 bases). The V gene's germline CDR1 is LGHDT and CDR2 YNNKEL (reference sequence). V dropped 4 bases and J dropped 6 bases, with 12 bases sitting between them. This CDR3 has 14 amino acids. The CDR3 bases are TGTGCCAGCAGCCGATTCAGGGGGGCCGGGGAGCTGTTTTTT. Amino acids: CASSRFRGAGELFF.

This clonotype was counted a few times. The chain combines TRBV5-1 with TRBJ2-7, with D unresolved. Trimming stripped 6 bases from V and 4 bases from J, with 20 bases between. Germline V gene lookup returns CDR1 SGHRS and CDR2 YFSETQ. CDR3 length: 15 residues. CDR3 loop: CASKVYPGLGYEQYF. The CDR3 region has the DNA TGCGCCAGCAAGGTTTATCCGGGTCTGGGGTACGAGCAGTACTTC.

The genes are TRBV12-3 or TRBV12-4 and TRBJ2-1; D gene uncertain. The V end lost 2 bases, the J end lost 10 bases, and 9 bases lay between the germline ends. This CDR3 contains 12 residues. The CDR3 reads CASSLLGWEQFF. In nucleotides, the CDR3 is TGTGCCAGCAGTTTACTGGGTTGGGAGCAGTTCTTC.

The sample holds a few counts of this clonotype. The chain recombines TRBV10-3 with TRBJ1-5, with 9 bases matching TRBD1. The CDR3 consists of 13 residues. Per germline, CDR1 ENHRY and CDR2 SYGVKD. The trim removed 11 bases at V and 8 bases at J, leaving 10 bases unmatched. CDR3: CASRTGDVEPQHF. CDR3 sequence (DNA): TGTGCCTCCAGGACAGGGGATGTTGAGCCCCAGCATTTT.

This clonotype was detected only a few times. The chain links TRBV5-5 to TRBJ2-1; D is possibly TRBD1 or TRBD2 (5 bases each). This CDR3 is 15 amino acids long. The germline V gene has CDR1 SGHKS and CDR2 YYEKEE (reference sequence). The V end lost 7 bases, the J end lost 5 bases, and 19 bases lay between the germline ends. CDR3 in DNA: TGTGCCAGCGAACCCGCCGGGACGTTAGACAATGAGCAGTTCTTC. Residues: CASEPAGTLDNEQFF.

This clonotype was observed a few times. The chain employs TRBV7-8 and TRBJ1-3; D is possibly TRBD1 (5 bases). Germline CDR1 reads SGHVS; CDR2 reads FQNEAQ. V was clipped by 5 bases and J by 4 bases, with 18 bases between them. There are 16 residues in the CDR3. CDR3 sequence: CASSPIRGTSGNTIYF. CDR3 nucleotides: TGTGCCAGCAGCCCCATTCGGGGGACTTCCGGAAACACCATATATTTT.

This chain uses TRBV28 with TRBJ1-1; 7 bases map to TRBD1. This CDR3 comprises 14 residues. CDR1 MDHEN and CDR2 SYDVKM come from the germline V gene. With 5 bases clipped from V and 4 bases from J, the junction kept 7 bases outside the gene matches. Here the CDR3 DNA reads TGTGCCAGCAGTACGGGACAGTGGGGCACTGAAGCTTTCTTT. It encodes CASSTGQWGTEAFF. The variable domain in full, completed from reference TRBV28 and TRBJ1-1, reads DVKVTQSSRYLVKRTGEKVFLECVQDMDHENMFWYRQDPGLGLRLIYFSYDVKMKEKGDIPEGYSVSREKKERFSLILESASTNQTSMYLCASSTGQWGTEAFFGQGTRLTVV.

The V and J genes are TRBV20-1 and TRBJ1-5; D ambiguous. This CDR3 contains 17 residues. Germline lookup yields CDR1 DFQATT and CDR2 SNEGSKA (reference sequence). The CDR3 spells CSAMDAGTGDDNQPQHF. The CDR3 DNA is TGCAGCGCCATGGACGCGGGAACTGGCGATGACAATCAGCCCCAGCATTTT.

The gene calls are TRBV30 and TRBJ1-5, with a weak D call TRBD1 (5 bases). V was cut by 4 bases and J by 4 bases, with 11 bases left in between. The germline V gene has CDR1 GTSNPN and CDR2 SVGIG (reference sequence). The CDR3 extends over 13 amino acids. CDR3 bases: TGTGCCTGGACCCGGGACCTAAATCAGCCCCAGCATTTT. Translation: CAWTRDLNQPQHF.